One sample yielded the 20 T cell receptor beta chains listed below, sequenced in a study of T-cell reconstitution after alpha-beta-depleted transplantation in children (dated by TCRdb to 2016 to 2017). The sample's treatment or condition, from its label and the paper: allogeneic hematopoietic cell transplantation with graft depleted of TCRalphabeta T cells and CD19 B cells. Library construction relied on PCR. This sample was sequenced with an Illumina HiSeq 2500. To normalize quantification of the TCRbeta repertoire, the TCR libraries were built with molecular barcoding that relied on unique molecular identifiers. TCRdb took the public reads, trimmed them with fastp at Q25, ran MiXCR for clone calling and kept in-frame beta chains. Rows with one shared CDR3 protein collapse into an entry with the most common genes and DNA. The sample yields about 600,000 distinct CDR3 sequences; roughly 24% were counted once. The ten largest clones capture 14% of the sample.

The sequencing here drew on PBMCs, mostly from graft donor cells, taken 360 days after TCRalphabeta/CD19-depleted stem cell transplant. Source of these receptors: a boy under three years old who had a stem cell transplant for acute myeloid leukemia, so the T cells may come from the graft donor.

This clonotype came up many times. The gene calls are TRBV6-2 or TRBV6-3 and TRBJ1-1; TRBD1 matches at 9 bases. The J segment lost 5 bases and the V segment lost 8 bases, leaving 6 bases of the junction unmatched. The CDR3 is 13 amino acids. In germline, CDR1 is MNHEY, CDR2 SVGEGT. In nucleotides, the CDR3 is TGTGCCAGCCAGGACAGGGGTGAGACTGAAGCTTTCTTT. It specifies CASQDRGETEAFF.

The chain has TRBV20-1 and TRBJ2-3; 9 bases are a match to TRBD2. The CDR3 is 15 amino acids. Germline CDR1 and CDR2: DFQATT and SNEGSKA (reference sequence). Trimming at V came to 5 bases and at J to 2 bases, leaving 8 bases not matched to a gene. The DNA for the CDR3 is TGCAGTGCTCGGGCTAGCGGGGTACCCACAGATACGCAGTATTTT. This translates into CSARASGVPTDTQYF.

This clonotype has only a few counts. This rearrangement joins TRBV15 to TRBJ2-1; TRBD2 matches at 9 bases. The trim removed 3 bases at V and 10 bases at J, leaving 31 bases unmatched. Germline V gene sequence: CDR1 LNHNV, CDR2 YYDKDF (reference sequence). The CDR3 loop spans 22 amino acids. CDR3 amino acids: CATSRDPGPGLALISLTWEQFF. As DNA, the CDR3 is TGTGCCACCAGCAGGGACCCCGGACCGGGACTAGCCCTCATCTCCCTAACATGGGAGCAGTTCTTC. The full variable domain, with the rest looked up from reference TRBV15 and TRBJ2-1, is DAMVIQNPRYQVTQFGKPVTLSCSQTLNHNVMYWYQQKSSQAPKLLFHYYDKDFNNEADTPDNFQSRRPNTSFCFLDIRSPGLGDTAMYLCATSRDPGPGLALISLTWEQFFGPGTRLTVL.

Many counts were recorded for this clonotype. The chain uses TRBV7-2 and TRBJ1-6, with D unresolved. V gave up 1 base and J gave up 9 bases, with 10 bases separating them. This CDR3 has 14 amino acids. Germline values: CDR1 SGHTA, CDR2 FQGNSA. CDR3 nucleotides: TGTGCCAGCAGCTTAGAGTCTTGGGGTTCACCCCTCCACTTT. Protein sequence: CASSLESWGSPLHF.

This clonotype was detected ten times or more. The CDR3 is CASSYSDARSETQYF. As DNA, the CDR3 is TGTGCCAGCAGTTACTCGGACGCTCGAAGCGAGACCCAGTACTTC. The rearrangement joins TRBV6-2 or TRBV6-3 to TRBJ2-5; D unresolved. This CDR3 spans 15 amino acids. Germline values: CDR1 MNHEY, CDR2 SVGEGT. Trimming pared 0 bases from V and 5 bases from J, leaving 13 bases between.

This clonotype was seen ten or more times. The CDR3 region is CASRELGTAYEQYF. CDR3 DNA: TGTGCCTCCAGAGAACTCGGGACAGCATACGAGCAGTACTTC. The chain couples TRBV6-2 or TRBV6-3 to TRBJ2-7; TRBD1 matches at 7 bases. Per the germline V gene, CDR1 is MNHEY and CDR2 is SVGEGT. V shed 11 bases, J shed 4 bases, and the junction held 14 bases outside the gene matches. The CDR3 is 14 amino acids.

The CDR3 sequence: CASSIKGPNTEAFF. The CDR3 DNA is TGTGCCAGTAGTATAAAGGGACCGAACACTGAAGCTTTCTTT. The chain employs TRBV19 and TRBJ1-1; D is possibly TRBD1 (5 bases). Germline V gene lookup returns CDR1 LNHDA and CDR2 SQIVND (reference sequence). With 2 bases removed from V and 1 base from J, the gap between germline ends came to 8 bases. This CDR3 spans 14 amino acids.

This chain links TRBV12-3 or TRBV12-4 with TRBJ1-1, with D hard to call. V was trimmed by 5 bases and J by 0 bases, leaving 13 bases between them. This CDR3 region has 15 residues. The CDR3 sequence: CASSGYGSLNTEAFF. The CDR3 coding sequence is TGTGCCAGCAGTGGCTACGGAAGCTTGAACACTGAAGCTTTCTTT.

This rearrangement joins TRBV6-2 or TRBV6-3 to TRBJ2-7; D remains unclear. CDR1 is MNHEY and CDR2 is SVGEGT in the germline V gene. The CDR3 loop spans 14 amino acids. V dropped 1 base and J dropped 0 bases, with 7 bases sitting between them. The CDR3 reads CASSYWLDSYEQYF. CDR3 DNA sequence: TGTGCCAGCAGTTACTGGCTAGACTCCTACGAGCAGTACTTC.

The chain links TRBV6-1 to TRBJ2-6; 7 positions agree with TRBD1. Unmatched junction bases numbered 4, after V lost 7 bases and J lost 4 bases. This CDR3 region has 14 residues. The germline V gene has CDR1 MNHNS and CDR2 SASEGT. The CDR3 region is CASTTGDGANVLTF. The CDR3 DNA follows: TGTGCCAGCACAACAGGGGACGGGGCCAACGTCCTGACTTTC.

V usage is TRBV7-2 and J usage is TRBJ1-6; 9 positions agree with TRBD1. The CDR3 totals 16 residues. Germline values: CDR1 SGHTA, CDR2 FQGNSA. The V and J ends lost 1 base and 9 bases, in that order; junction bases with no gene match: 7. The CDR3 region is CASSLVPTGGGSPLHF. CDR3 nucleotides: TGTGCCAGCAGCTTAGTCCCAACAGGGGGCGGTTCACCCCTCCACTTT.

To note about this clonotype: Being one base from a much bigger clone, this may be a read error. A read error is likely, as this CDR3 ends without the conserved phenylalanine or tryptophan. The chain employs TRBV4-1 and TRBJ2-5; 9 bases fit TRBD2. Losses at the gene ends were 4 bases for V and 2 bases for J; bases not matched to a gene: 17. Germline CDR1 is MGHRA and CDR2 is YSYEKL. CDR3 length: 19 amino acids. DNA of the CDR3: TGCGCCAGCAGCCCCCCGGTTCGAGCGGGGGGCGGATCTCAAGAGACCCAGTACTTA. Translating gives CASSPPVRAGGGSQETQYL.

This chain joins TRBV11-3 and TRBJ1-1; D not certain. The CDR3 length is 13 residues. Germline V gene sequence: CDR1 SGHNT, CDR2 YENEEA. V was pared by 2 bases and J by 3 bases, with 7 bases between. The CDR3 here is CASSLWSDTEAFF. CDR3 sequence (DNA): TGTGCCAGCAGCTTATGGTCAGACACTGAAGCTTTCTTT. Filled out from reference TRBV11-3 and TRBJ1-1, the complete variable domain reads EAGVVQSPRYKIIEKKQPVAFWCNPISGHNTLYWYLQNLGQGPELLIRYENEEAVDDSQLPKDRFSAERLKGVDSTLKIQPAELGDSAVYLCASSLWSDTEAFFGQGTRLTVV.

This clonotype was detected many times. This chain joins TRBV20-1 and TRBJ2-3; 9 bases line up with TRBD2. V lost 1 base, J lost 2 bases, and 7 bases stayed unmatched. Per the germline V gene, CDR1 is DFQATT and CDR2 is SNEGSKA (reference sequence). The CDR3 spans 16 residues. The CDR3 sequence: CSARGSSGGTTDTQYF. The CDR3 DNA is TGCAGTGCTAGAGGAAGCAGCGGGGGGACCACAGATACGCAGTATTTT.

This clonotype was found a few times. The chain uses TRBV6-2 or TRBV6-3 and TRBJ2-6; 8 nucleotides match TRBD2. There are 20 residues in the CDR3. V trimming: 5 bases; J trimming: 0 bases; junction bases outside the gene matches: 15. Germline V gene sequence: CDR1 MNHEY, CDR2 SVGEGT. The CDR3 coding sequence is TGTGCCAGCAGTCACCCCCGGGGGGGTATCGGCTCCTCTGGGGCCAACGTCCTGACTTTC. This translates into CASSHPRGGIGSSGANVLTF.

The chain recombines TRBV6-2 or TRBV6-3 with TRBJ2-7; 7 positions match TRBD2. CDR3 length: 16 amino acids. The V and J ends lost 4 bases and 0 bases, in that order; junction bases with no gene match: 9. From germline, CDR1 is MNHEY and CDR2 SVGEGT. The CDR3 here is CASSSWQGLTSYEQYF. CDR3 nucleotide sequence: TGTGCCAGCAGTTCGTGGCAGGGACTAACCTCCTACGAGCAGTACTTC.

This clonotype was recorded many times. The rearrangement uses TRBV20-1 and TRBJ2-1; 10 positions agree with TRBD2. Germline V CDR1 and CDR2: DFQATT, SNEGSKA (reference sequence). There are 17 residues in the CDR3. Unmatched junction bases numbered 6, after V lost 0 bases and J lost 1 base. The CDR3 spells CSAREASGGQSYNEQFF. CDR3 nucleotides: TGCAGTGCTAGAGAGGCTAGCGGGGGCCAATCCTACAATGAGCAGTTCTTC.

This clonotype was counted at least ten times. This sequence joins TRBV20-1 and TRBJ1-2, with TRBD1 as a possible D gene (5 bases). The V gene's germline CDR1 is DFQATT and CDR2 SNEGSKA (reference sequence). Trimming shortened V by 7 bases and J by 6 bases, and 15 bases separated the two germline ends. The CDR3 contains 12 residues. CDR3 sequence (DNA): TGCAGTGGATACCGCTGGGGGAATGGCTACACCTTC. Its translation is CSGYRWGNGYTF.

This clonotype was counted only a few times. This rearrangement joins TRBV12-3 or TRBV12-4 to TRBJ1-1; D not certain. With 5 bases removed from V and 5 bases from J, the gap between germline ends came to 9 bases. The CDR3 spans 12 residues. CDR3 amino acids: CASSAGVTEAFF. CDR3 sequence (DNA): TGTGCCAGCAGTGCCGGGGTTACTGAAGCTTTCTTT.

This clonotype was seen more than once but under ten times. This chain connects TRBV5-1 to TRBJ1-1, with D possibly matching TRBD1 (5 bases). This CDR3 is built from 16 residues. The germline CDR1 and CDR2 sequences are SGHRS and YFSETQ. V lost 4 bases and J 3 bases, leaving 19 bases between the germline ends. The CDR3 nucleotides read TGCGCCAGCAGCCCGGGGGATCTCGGAGGGGACACTGAAGCTTTCTTT. Encoded protein: CASSPGDLGGDTEAFF. Based on the CDR3 plus reference TRBV5-1 and TRBJ1-1, the full variable domain is KAGVTQTPRYLIKTRGQQVTLSCSPISGHRSVSWYQQTPGQGLQFLFEYFSETQRNKGNFPGRFSGRQFSNSRSEMNVSTLELGDSALYLCASSPGDLGGDTEAFFGQGTRLTVV.